The 5 T cell receptor beta chains presented below share a single source sample, sequenced in a study of blood T cell repertoires in COVID-19. TCRdb keeps only in-frame clones here, not all; method: immunoSEQ multiplex PCR. Of almost 400,000 clones listed, roughly 86% are singletons. Sequencing was carried out using PBMCs or T cells enriched from blood (not recorded which). These receptors all come from a woman in her thirties who had recovered from COVID-19.

This clone was seen just once. In DNA form, the CDR3 reads TGTGCCACCAGTGGCGAAGGACTAGCGGGAGTTAATGAGCAGTTCTTC. Encoded protein: CATSGEGLAGVNEQFF. This chain uses TRBV24-1 with TRBJ2-1; 13 nucleotides match TRBD2. J lost 7 bases, V lost 5 bases, and 7 bases had no gene match. Germline assignment: CDR1 KGHDR and CDR2 SFDVKD. The CDR3 spans 16 residues.

This clone has more than one count but fewer than ten. The chain carries TRBV2 and TRBJ2-3; unclear D gene. Germline V gene data show CDR1 as SNHLY and CDR2 as FYNNEI. This CDR3 region has 13 residues. Trimming stripped 2 bases from V and 4 bases from J, with 7 bases between. This CDR3 reads CASSELEADTQYF. DNA of the CDR3: TGTGCCAGCAGTGAACTCGAGGCAGATACGCAGTATTTT.

The CDR3 spells CASSALQGAGNTIYF. CDR3 DNA sequence: TGTGCCAGCAGCGCATTACAGGGTGCTGGAAACACCATATATTTT. V gene TRBV9 combines with J gene TRBJ1-3; D perhaps matches TRBD1 (6 bases). Germline CDR1 SGDLS, CDR2 YYNGEE. The CDR3 has 15 residues. Between the trimmed V and J ends, which lost 3 bases and 2 bases, there was a span of 12 bases.

This clone was observed a single time. The chain employs TRBV19 and TRBJ2-1; 7 bases align to TRBD1. This CDR3 spans 16 amino acids. V gave up 5 bases and J gave up 8 bases; unmatched junction bases: 15. The V gene's germline CDR1 is LNHDA and CDR2 SQIVND (reference sequence). The CDR3 sequence is CASSASGGFANHEQFF. DNA for the CDR3: TGTGCCAGTAGTGCGTCAGGGGGTTTTGCTAACCATGAGCAGTTCTTC.

The CDR3 bases are TGCGCCAGCAAGACAGGGGGTGGGCGGGATACGCAGTATTTT. Protein product: CASKTGGGRDTQYF. This chain links TRBV5-1 with TRBJ2-3; TRBD1 matches at 9 bases. V shed 6 bases, J shed 6 bases, and the junction held 8 bases outside the gene matches. This CDR3 contains 14 residues. Germline assignment: CDR1 SGHRS and CDR2 YFSETQ. Filled out from reference TRBV5-1 and TRBJ2-3, the complete variable domain reads KAGVTQTPRYLIKTRGQQVTLSCSPISGHRSVSWYQQTPGQGLQFLFEYFSETQRNKGNFPGRFSGRQFSNSRSEMNVSTLELGDSALYLCASKTGGGRDTQYFGPGTRLTVL.